Each of the 32 T cell receptor beta chains below was sequenced from the same sample in a study of OX40 agonist ivuxolimab in advanced cancers. Generated by immunoSEQ multiplex PCR, the TCRdb table keeps only in-frame clones and is missing some. Seen here are some 60,000 clones, 90% to 95% observed once, and the top ten hold more than 1.5%. Material: CD4+ or CD8+ T cells sorted from blood, obtained in a trial of the OX40 agonist ivuxolimab. The receptor source for this set is an adult with an advanced solid tumor such as melanoma, head and neck, liver or kidney cancer.

The chain's CDR3 is CASSPGQSDEQYF. CDR3 nucleotide sequence: TGTGCCAGCTCACCGGGACAGTCCGACGAGCAGTACTTC. V and J are TRBV18 and TRBJ2-7; TRBD1 matches at 7 bases. Germline trimming cut 3 bases from V and 5 bases from J; bases unmatched to any gene: 4. The CDR3 covers 13 residues. Germline V gene data show CDR1 as KGHSH and CDR2 as LQKENI.

The genes are TRBV7-3 and TRBJ2-3, with D perhaps TRBD1 (6 bases). Looked up from germline, CDR1 is SGHTA and CDR2 is FQGTGA. There are 13 residues in the CDR3. Trimming stripped 4 bases from V and 5 bases from J, with 10 bases between. CDR3: CASSYQQGDTQYF. The CDR3 nucleotides read TGTGCCAGCAGCTACCAACAGGGAGATACGCAGTATTTT.

This chain links TRBV27 with TRBJ1-4; 9 nucleotides match TRBD1. The CDR3 extends over 14 amino acids. Germline CDR1 reads MNHEY; CDR2 reads SMNVEV (reference sequence). V lost 3 bases to trimming and J lost 11 bases; unmatched junction nucleotides: 7. For the CDR3, the DNA is TGTGCCAGCAGTTTTGACAGGGGGAATGGCAAACTGTTTTTT. Translation gives CASSFDRGNGKLFF. Full variable domain (rest looked up from reference TRBV27 and TRBJ1-4): EAQVTQNPRYLITVTGKKLTVTCSQNMNHEYMSWYRQDPGLGLRQIYYSMNVEVTDKGDVPEGYKVSRKEKRNFPLILESPSPNQTSLYFCASSFDRGNGKLFFGSGTQLSVL.

The gene calls are TRBV29-1 and TRBJ2-7; no reliable D call. V lost 4 bases and J lost 3, with 13 bases in between. There are 13 residues in the CDR3. Germline CDR1 reads SQVTM; CDR2 reads ANQGSEA. CDR3 nucleotides: TGCAGCGTTGTTGAGTTTCAAGGCTACGAGCAGTACTTC. It is translated as CSVVEFQGYEQYF.

The chain links TRBV5-8 to TRBJ2-7; D possibly corresponds to TRBD1 (5 bases). The germline V gene encodes CDR1 SGHTS and CDR2 YDEGEE. V was shortened by 2 bases and J by 2 bases, with 23 bases between the two germline ends. The CDR3 consists of 18 residues. CDR3 sequence reads: CASSLRGLGGGRTYEQYF. In nucleotides, the CDR3 is TGTGCCAGCAGCTTAAGGGGTCTGGGTGGCGGACGGACCTACGAGCAGTACTTC.

The rearrangement uses TRBV7-2 and TRBJ1-6; D perhaps matches TRBD1 (5 bases). Trimming removed 0 bases at V and 8 bases at J, with 11 bases between. This CDR3 contains 15 residues. Germline V gene lookup returns CDR1 SGHTA and CDR2 FQGNSA. The CDR3 sequence is CASSLALQGDSPLHF. For the CDR3, the DNA is TGTGCCAGCAGCTTAGCGCTCCAGGGAGATTCACCCCTCCACTTT.

The genes are TRBV6-5 and TRBJ1-2, with a tentative D call TRBD1 (5 bases). Germline CDR1 reads MNHEY; CDR2 reads SVGAGI. This CDR3 region has 14 residues. Trimming left V 0 bases short and J 2 bases short, with 7 bases between. CDR3 loop: CASSYSAGNYGYTF. CDR3 sequence (DNA): TGTGCCAGCAGTTACTCGGCAGGGAACTATGGCTACACCTTC.

This chain connects TRBV5-1 to TRBJ2-7; D uncertain. Germline V lookup: CDR1 SGHRS, CDR2 YFSETQ. V was clipped by 0 bases and J by 3 bases, with 7 bases between them. CDR3 length equals 13 residues. CDR3 sequence: CASSLGQYYEQYF. The CDR3 DNA reads as TGCGCCAGCAGCTTGGGACAATACTACGAGCAGTACTTC.

The chain combines TRBV28 with TRBJ1-5; D is ambiguous. Trimming shortened V by 1 base and J by 5 bases, and 3 bases separated the two germline ends. The CDR3 has 12 amino acids. The germline gives CDR1 MDHEN, CDR2 SYDVKM. The CDR3 loop reads CASSLSDQPQHF. The CDR3 DNA reads as TGTGCCAGCAGTTTATCTGATCAGCCCCAGCATTTT.

V usage is TRBV18 and J usage is TRBJ2-3; D is possibly TRBD1 (6 bases). V gave up 2 bases and J gave up 4 bases, with 13 bases separating them. The CDR3 runs 15 residues. Germline CDR1 KGHSH, CDR2 LQKENI. The CDR3 DNA is TGTGCCAGCTCACCAGGTACAGGGTTGCCAGATACGCAGTATTTT. It encodes CASSPGTGLPDTQYF.

The chain uses TRBV5-1 and TRBJ1-1; no reliable D call. The germline V and J ends were trimmed by 0 bases and 8 bases, with 11 bases remaining between them. The CDR3 sequence is 13 residues long. Germline V gene data show CDR1 as SGHRS and CDR2 as YFSETQ. The CDR3 coding sequence is TGCGCCAGCAGCTTGGAACCAGAGAGGGAAGCTTTCTTT. It is translated as CASSLEPEREAFF. The variable domain in full, completed from reference TRBV5-1 and TRBJ1-1, reads KAGVTQTPRYLIKTRGQQVTLSCSPISGHRSVSWYQQTPGQGLQFLFEYFSETQRNKGNFPGRFSGRQFSNSRSEMNVSTLELGDSALYLCASSLEPEREAFFGQGTRLTVV.

The genes are TRBV7-9 and TRBJ2-7; 13 nucleotides match TRBD2. After removal of 1 base from V and 3 bases from J, the junction contained 9 bases not matched to a gene. This CDR3 contains 18 residues. From germline, CDR1 is SEHNR and CDR2 FQNEAQ (reference sequence). DNA for the CDR3: TGTGCCAGCAGCTTAGGCGCTGGGACTAGCGGGGCGTTCTACGAGCAGTACTTC. As protein: CASSLGAGTSGAFYEQYF.

J is TRBJ1-5 and V is TRBV29-1; D unresolved. The CDR3 covers 12 residues. The germline gives CDR1 SQVTM, CDR2 ANQGSEA. V dropped 4 bases and J dropped 7 bases, with 11 bases sitting between them. The CDR3 protein is CSVVGPGQPQHF. The CDR3 bases are TGCAGCGTTGTCGGCCCGGGGCAGCCCCAGCATTTT.

The rearrangement joins TRBV29-1 to TRBJ2-5, with 7 bases aligning to TRBD1. The germline V gene encodes CDR1 SQVTM and CDR2 ANQGSEA. J was trimmed by 5 bases and V by 6 bases; bases with no gene match: 6. The CDR3 consists of 12 residues. The CDR3: CSVRTGRETQYF. Written as DNA, the CDR3 is TGCAGCGTACGGACAGGTCGGGAGACCCAGTACTTC. The full variable domain, in which reference TRBV29-1 and TRBJ2-5 provide the parts outside the CDR3, is SAVISQKPSRDICQRGTSLTIQCQVDSQVTMMFWYRQQPGQSLTLIATANQGSEATYESGFVIDKFPISRPNLTFSTLTVSNMSPEDSSIYLCSVRTGRETQYFGPGTRLLVL.

The chain carries TRBV28 and TRBJ2-1; 9 positions agree with TRBD1. The CDR3 contains 15 residues. V lost 3 bases and J lost 6; bases outside the gene matches: 6. Germline V gene data show CDR1 as MDHEN and CDR2 as SYDVKM. The CDR3 sequence is CASSFGTGLLNEQFF. Written as DNA, the CDR3 is TGTGCCAGCAGTTTTGGGACAGGGCTACTCAATGAGCAGTTCTTC. The full variable domain, in which reference TRBV28 and TRBJ2-1 provide the parts outside the CDR3, is DVKVTQSSRYLVKRTGEKVFLECVQDMDHENMFWYRQDPGLGLRLIYFSYDVKMKEKGDIPEGYSVSREKKERFSLILESASTNQTSMYLCASSFGTGLLNEQFFGPGTRLTVL.

The V and J genes are TRBV15 and TRBJ2-7, with a possible D match to TRBD1 (6 bases). Trimming stripped 2 bases from V and 2 bases from J, with 10 bases between. The CDR3 consists of 14 residues. Germline V gives CDR1 LNHNV, CDR2 YYDKDF (reference sequence). CDR3 DNA: TGTGCCACCAGCAGACCGGGACACGCCTACGAGCAGTACTTC. Its translation is CATSRPGHAYEQYF.

The chain joins TRBV28 to TRBJ2-7, with 8 bases fitting TRBD1. This CDR3 has 15 residues. Trimming removed 3 bases from V and 4 bases from J; junction bases left unmatched: 8. The germline V gene encodes CDR1 MDHEN and CDR2 SYDVKM. The CDR3 protein is CASSLVGQGLYEQYF. In nucleotides, the CDR3 is TGTGCCAGCAGTTTGGTCGGACAGGGCCTGTACGAGCAGTACTTC.

The chain links TRBV28 to TRBJ2-7; D may correspond to TRBD1 or TRBD2 (5 bases each). With 4 bases removed from V and 1 base from J, the gap between germline ends came to 5 bases. In germline, CDR1 is MDHEN, CDR2 SYDVKM. The CDR3 runs to 12 residues. In DNA form, the CDR3 reads TGTGCCAGCAGTTGGGGGTCCTACGAGCAGTACTTC. Residues: CASSWGSYEQYF. The full variable domain, completed using reference TRBV28 and TRBJ2-7, is DVKVTQSSRYLVKRTGEKVFLECVQDMDHENMFWYRQDPGLGLRLIYFSYDVKMKEKGDIPEGYSVSREKKERFSLILESASTNQTSMYLCASSWGSYEQYFGPGTRLTVT.

This chain connects TRBV7-8 to TRBJ2-5, with TRBD1 identical over 7 bases. The J call is in doubt because the DNA end fits TRBJ2-7 better. CDR1 and CDR2 (germline): SGHVS, FQNEAQ. This CDR3 region has 13 residues. CDR3 in amino acids: CASRIHRGGEQYF. The CDR3 DNA is TGTGCCAGCAGGATTCACAGGGGCGGCGAGCAGTACTTC.

The gene calls are TRBV11-2 and TRBJ2-1; the match to TRBD2 covers 15 bases. The V and J ends lost 4 bases and 0 bases, in that order; junction bases with no gene match: 7. The CDR3 spans 19 residues. Germline lookup yields CDR1 SGHAT and CDR2 FQNNGV. CDR3 loop: CASSSPGTSGGSSYNEQFF. The CDR3 DNA is TGTGCCAGCAGCTCTCCCGGGACTAGCGGGGGGAGCTCCTACAATGAGCAGTTCTTC.

The chain is built from TRBV13 and TRBJ1-4; no reliable D call. The germline gives CDR1 PRHDT, CDR2 FYEKMQ (reference sequence). Trimming took 2 bases from V and 8 from J, leaving 9 bases between them. The CDR3 spans 13 residues. The chain's CDR3 is CASSLYGSEKLFF. CDR3 coding DNA: TGTGCCAGCAGCTTATACGGCAGCGAAAAACTGTTTTTT.

The chain recombines TRBV6-5 with TRBJ2-7; D remains unclear. Trimming pared 5 bases from V and 4 bases from J, leaving 9 bases between. Per the germline V gene, CDR1 is MNHEY and CDR2 is SVGAGI. This CDR3 region has 12 residues. CDR3 amino acids: CASSPGPYEQYF. The CDR3 bases are TGTGCCAGCAGTCCTGGACCTTACGAGCAGTACTTC.

This rearrangement joins TRBV2 to TRBJ2-2; D is ambiguous. This CDR3 region has 14 residues. Germline CDR1 is SNHLY and CDR2 is FYNNEI. V was pared by 4 bases and J by 2 bases, with 8 bases between. CDR3 protein: CASSGGRNTGELFF. The CDR3 DNA follows: TGTGCCAGCAGTGGCGGACGTAACACCGGGGAGCTGTTTTTT.

The rearrangement links TRBV5-1 to TRBJ2-1; TRBD1 is a possible D gene (6 bases). The CDR3 sequence is 15 residues long. Trimming removed 4 bases at V and 6 bases at J, with 17 bases between. Germline V gene data show CDR1 as SGHRS and CDR2 as YFSETQ. The CDR3 loop reads CASSPLQGGGNEQFF. The CDR3 DNA sequence: TGCGCCAGCAGCCCTTTACAGGGTGGTGGCAATGAGCAGTTCTTC.

The rearrangement uses TRBV18 and TRBJ2-5; 12 bases are shared with TRBD1. Germline CDR1 reads KGHSH; CDR2 reads LQKENI. This CDR3 region has 15 residues. Trimming took 3 bases from V and 5 from J; bases not matched to a gene: 4. CDR3 nucleotide sequence: TGTGCCAGCTCACCGGGACAGGGGGCGCCGGAGACCCAGTACTTC. It yields the protein CASSPGQGAPETQYF.

Note on this clone: An end of the junction does not agree with germline; a read error may underlie this. The genes are TRBV28 and TRBJ2-7, with D tentatively TRBD1 (6 bases). Germline V gene lookup returns CDR1 MDHEN and CDR2 SYDVKM. The CDR3 has 13 amino acids. The CDR3 DNA reads TGTGCCAGCACTTTACAGGGTTCCTACGAGCAGTACTTC. Translating it yields CASTLQGSYEQYF.

This sequence joins TRBV29-1 and TRBJ2-1, with 14 nucleotides matching TRBD2. Trimming took 6 bases from V and 6 from J; bases not matched to a gene: 4. CDR1 SQVTM and CDR2 ANQGSEA come from the germline V gene. The CDR3 is 14 residues long. The CDR3 DNA is TGCAGCGTGGACGGGACTAGCGGGAGCAATGAGCAGTTCTTC. This gives the protein CSVDGTSGSNEQFF.

The J gene is TRBJ2-5, the V gene TRBV27; 7 nucleotides line up with TRBD1. The CDR3 is 14 residues long. The germline CDR1 and CDR2 sequences are MNHEY and SMNVEV (reference sequence). The ends lost 4 bases at V and 1 base at J; junction bases unmatched: 3. The CDR3: CASSSWDSQETQYF. As DNA, the CDR3 is TGTGCCAGCAGTTCCTGGGACAGCCAAGAGACCCAGTACTTC.

J is TRBJ2-5 and V is TRBV28; D is possibly TRBD2 (6 bases). In germline, CDR1 is MDHEN, CDR2 SYDVKM. Trimming cost V 7 bases and J 3 bases, with 15 bases left between them. The CDR3 sequence is 14 residues long. The CDR3 loop is CASTPSGTEETQYF. The CDR3, as DNA: TGTGCCAGCACACCCTCAGGGACTGAAGAGACCCAGTACTTC.

The chain carries TRBV12-5 and TRBJ1-6, with unresolved D. The CDR3 is 14 residues long. Per the germline V gene, CDR1 is LGHNT and CDR2 is FRNRAP. Trimming shortened V by 4 bases and J by 7 bases, and 11 bases separated the two germline ends. The CDR3 loop is CASGWEVGNSPLHF. The DNA for the CDR3 is TGTGCTAGTGGTTGGGAGGTAGGGAATTCACCCCTCCACTTT.

This chain uses TRBV30 with TRBJ1-3; D not resolved. Trimming shortened V by 2 bases and J by 8 bases, and 10 bases separated the two germline ends. The CDR3 consists of 12 residues. Germline CDR1 reads GTSNPN; CDR2 reads SVGIG (reference sequence). CDR3 amino acids: CAWSKGGDTIYF. For the CDR3, the DNA is TGTGCCTGGAGTAAGGGAGGCGACACCATATATTTT.

The chain recombines TRBV6-1 with TRBJ2-1; TRBD2 is a possible D gene (6 bases). CDR1 and CDR2 from the germline V gene are MNHNS and SASEGT. The V end lost 9 bases, the J end lost 6 bases, and 18 bases lay between the germline ends. This CDR3 region has 14 residues. The CDR3 spells CASSGVGRINEQFF. The CDR3 nucleotides read TGTGCCAGTTCGGGAGTCGGAAGAATCAATGAGCAGTTCTTC.